The T cell receptor (beta chain) under discussion was sequenced for a study of T cell therapy after organ transplantation. Background on the study: Two of the ten patients were classed as nonresponders.

To note about this clone: Its antigen is as yet unknown.

Study-wide results and caveats: Nonresponder repertoires showed strong pretherapy expansions, barely changing post-therapy.

Assay used: immunoSEQ multiplex PCR; TCRdb lists only in-frame clones, some missing. Among 50,000 or so clones listed, approximately 94% were seen once. CDR1 SGHAT and CDR2 FQNNGV come from the germline V gene. V was cut by 1 base and J by 5 bases, with 9 bases left in between. The CDR3 is 13 residues long. Source: CD8+ T cells from blood, taken before autologous CMV-specific T cell therapy. The genes are TRBV11-2 and TRBJ2-7; D ambiguous. The TCR was taken from a human patient who had received a solid organ transplant and had CMV disease. CDR3 amino acids: CASSLVVDHEQYF. DNA for the CDR3: TGTGCCAGCAGCTTAGTCGTGGACCACGAGCAGTACTTC. Based on the CDR3 plus reference TRBV11-2 and TRBJ2-7, the full variable domain is EAGVAQSPRYKIIEKRQSVAFWCNPISGHATLYWYQQILGQGPKLLIQFQNNGVVDDSQLPKDRFSAERLKGVDSTLKIQPAKLEDSAVYLCASSLVVDHEQYFGPGTRLTVT.